This is a list of T cell receptor beta chains from one sample in a study of blood T cell repertoires in COVID-19. Method: immunoSEQ multiplex PCR; TCRdb's copy keeps in-frame clones and lacks some. Of roughly 190,000 clones listed, less than 90% are singletons. The sequenced material came from peripheral blood. The source of these receptors is a woman in her forties with acute or convalescent COVID-19. CDR3s include the opening cysteine and the closing phenylalanine or tryptophan. A D gene is named only where the DNA matches it firmly. The listing skips clone size in some rows; elsewhere it reads once, few, many or a size class.

V gene	D gene	J gene	clone size	CDR3 protein	CDR3 DNA
TRBV4-1	TRBD2	TRBJ2-7	-	CASSQDSTSGRAGEQYF	TGCGCCAGCAGCCAAGATTCCACTAGCGGGAGGGCCGGCGAGCAGTACTTC
TRBV27	TRBD1	TRBJ1-2	few	CASRGGQGRSDLMWAF	TGTGCCAGCAGAGGGGGACAGGGCCGCTCGGATCTCATGTGGGCCTTC
TRBV29-1	TRBD1	TRBJ1-2	-	CSVPLLQGRYGYTF	TGCAGCGTCCCACTCCTACAGGGGAGGTATGGCTACACCTTC
TRBV10-3	-	TRBJ2-1	-	CAIAPERVNEQFF	TGTGCCATCGCTCCCGAGCGGGTCAATGAGCAGTTCTTC
TRBV30	TRBD1	TRBJ2-7	-	CAWSGQGFNEQYF	TGTGCCTGGTCGGGACAGGGGTTCAACGAGCAGTACTTC
TRBV27	-	TRBJ1-4	-	CASREATNEKLFF	TGTGCCAGCCGAGAGGCAACTAATGAAAAACTGTTTTTT
TRBV7-8	-	TRBJ1-2	-	CASSLSRGFYGYTF	TGTGCCAGCAGCCTATCCAGAGGGTTCTATGGCTACACCTTC
TRBV27	TRBD1	TRBJ1-2	few	CASTQPGGVYGYTF	TGTGCCAGCACCCAACCAGGGGGCGTCTATGGCTACACCTTC
TRBV27	-	TRBJ2-1	-	CASSLTASSYNEQFF	TGTGCCAGCAGTTTAACGGCTAGCTCCTACAATGAGCAGTTCTTC
TRBV9	TRBD2	TRBJ2-1	-	CASSSTSGRATNEQFF	TGTGCCAGCAGCTCGACTAGCGGGAGGGCCACGAATGAGCAGTTCTTC
TRBV15	-	TRBJ2-1	-	CATSKTGNEQFF	TGTGCCACCAGCAAGACAGGTAATGAGCAGTTCTTC
TRBV6-4	-	TRBJ1-2	-	CASSDGLVGGYTF	TGTGCCAGCAGTGACGGACTTGTGGGGGGCTACACCTTC
TRBV3-1/TRBV3-2	-	TRBJ2-2	-	CASSQGGNTGELFF	TGTGCCAGCAGCCAAGGAGGGAACACCGGGGAGCTGTTTTTT
TRBV6-1	-	TRBJ1-3	-	CASSEYRGAGNTIYF	TGTGCCAGCAGTGAATATCGGGGGGCTGGAAACACCATATATTTT
TRBV27	-	TRBJ2-7	-	CASSSMLVTAYEQYF	TGTGCCAGCAGTTCTATGCTGGTCACCGCCTACGAGCAGTACTTC
TRBV9	-	TRBJ2-1	medium-sized	CASSLDPAGGGGYNEQFF	TGTGCCAGCAGCCTGGACCCCGCCGGGGGAGGGGGTTACAATGAGCAGTTCTTC
TRBV9	-	TRBJ1-2	-	CASSVDTGTPLGYTF	TGTGCCAGCAGCGTAGACACAGGGACGCCCCTCGGCTACACCTTC
TRBV5-1	TRBD1	TRBJ1-2	-	CASSSTGGDYGYTF	TGCGCCAGCAGCTCAACAGGGGGCGACTATGGCTACACCTTC
TRBV6-5	-	TRBJ1-3	few	CASTMADTGNTIYF	TGTGCCAGCACTATGGCGGATACTGGAAACACCATATATTTT
TRBV7-2	-	TRBJ1-5	-	CASSLYGTSNQPQHF	TGTGCCAGCAGCTTATACGGGACATCGAATCAGCCCCAGCATTTT
TRBV2	-	TRBJ2-7	-	CASTYYLQGWEQYF	TGTGCCAGCACATACTACTTACAGGGATGGGAGCAGTACTTC
TRBV2	-	TRBJ2-2	once	CASERASTGELFF	TGTGCCAGCGAGCGGGCCTCCACCGGGGAGCTGTTTTTT
TRBV5-8	-	TRBJ2-6	-	CASSFIAQSSGANVLTF	TGTGCCAGCAGCTTTATTGCACAAAGCTCTGGGGCCAACGTCCTGACTTTC
TRBV11-2	-	TRBJ2-2	-	CASSPRVNTGELFF	TGTGCCAGCAGCCCGCGGGTGAACACCGGGGAGCTGTTTTTT
TRBV5-1	-	TRBJ1-3	-	CASSTYSQGSGNTIYF	TGCGCCAGCAGTACTTACTCACAGGGTTCTGGAAACACCATATATTTT
TRBV12-3/TRBV12-4	-	TRBJ1-4	-	CASRYSGEKLFF	TGTGCCAGCAGGTACAGTGGTGAAAAACTGTTTTTT
TRBV13	-	TRBJ2-4	once	CASSLRSLAGAKNIQYF	TGTGCCAGCAGCCTGCGTTCATTGGCGGGGGCCAAAAACATTCAGTACTTC
TRBV19	-	TRBJ2-5	-	CASSIWAAQETQYF	TGTGCCAGTAGTATTTGGGCAGCCCAAGAGACCCAGTACTTC
TRBV7-9	-	TRBJ1-4	once	CASGGEKLFF	TGTGCCAGCGGCGGTGAAAAACTGTTTTTT
TRBV6-5	-	TRBJ2-1	-	CASSYAGPSEQFF	TGTGCCAGCAGTTACGCGGGCCCCTCCGAGCAGTTCTTC
TRBV27	-	TRBJ1-2	-	CASSPADRLYGYTF	TGTGCCAGCAGTCCAGCGGACAGACTCTATGGCTACACCTTC
TRBV6-5	-	TRBJ1-2	-	CASRGWGDYGYTF	TGTGCCAGCAGGGGCTGGGGGGACTATGGCTACACCTTC
TRBV28	-	TRBJ1-2	few	CASSFTNYGYTF	TGTGCCAGCAGTTTCACTAACTATGGCTACACCTTC
TRBV19	TRBD1	TRBJ1-2	-	CASSIQPRDSRGYTF	TGTGCCAGTAGTATTCAACCCCGGGACAGCCGTGGCTACACCTTC
TRBV7-2	TRBD1	TRBJ1-1	-	CASSWIRDRGLNTEAFF	TGTGCCAGCAGCTGGATCCGGGACAGGGGTTTGAACACTGAAGCTTTCTTT
TRBV6-1	TRBD1	TRBJ1-5	-	CASSETGGPNQPQHF	TGTGCCAGCAGTGAGACAGGGGGACCCAATCAGCCCCAGCATTTT